This T cell receptor beta chain was sequenced for a study of naive and memory T cell subsets. Findings and limits, study-wide: Possibly reflecting memory cells re-expressing CD45RA, a few larger clonotypes occurred in naive repertoires, especially CD8. In CD4 and CD8 cells, diversity dropped from naive through EMRA. In naive cells, over 85% of TCR sequences were seen only once.

Two oligonucleotides, mixed equimolar, formed the beta constant-region primer covering TRBC1 and TRBC2. Four rounds of PCR amplified the ligated cDNA using nested alpha and beta constant-region primers plus SP2. One entry per CDR3 protein, called by TCRdb with MiXCR from the UMI-ligation and nested PCR reads. Of 130,000 to 150,000 distinct CDR3 sequences listed, approximately 22% are singletons. From germline, CDR1 is DFQATT and CDR2 SNEGSKA (reference sequence). The CDR3 has 13 amino acids. Losses at the gene ends were 5 bases for V and 7 bases for J; bases not matched to a gene: 7. After the first PCR, alpha and beta chain libraries were processed separately. In the case of this clonotype: Its antigen is unknown.

The V call is TRBV20-1, the J call TRBJ1-5; TRBD1 aligns across 8 bases. Sequencing was done on a sample of naive CD4+ T cells from blood. The sequence was obtained from a human donor in good health. The DNA for the CDR3 is TGCAGTGCTGTGGGGACAGGAGGACAGCCCCAGCATTTT. It specifies CSAVGTGGQPQHF.